This is a list of T cell receptor beta chains from one sample in a study of PD-L1 blockade in urothelial cancer. Generated by immunoSEQ multiplex PCR, the TCRdb table keeps only in-frame clones and is missing some. The repertoire holds some 110,000 clones, with more than 85% as singletons. The starting material was PBMCs, obtained around atezolizumab (anti-PD-L1) treatment. The receptor set was obtained from a man in his sixties with urothelial cancer. CDR3s leave out the opening cysteine and the closing phenylalanine or tryptophan. A D gene is named only where the DNA matches it firmly.

D | J | V | CDR3
TRBD1 | TRBJ1-2 | TRBV7-2 | ASSLGQGYGYT
TRBD1 | TRBJ2-3 | TRBV18 | ASSRTGRRELTDTQY
TRBD2 | TRBJ2-3 | TRBV10-3 | AISDLAGADTQY
TRBD1 | TRBJ2-5 | TRBV14 | ASSQTGTGWETQY
TRBD2 | TRBJ2-3 | TRBV2 | ASSEWREASDTQY
NA | TRBJ2-3 | TRBV5-6 | ASSLAGTRTSGDTQY
NA | TRBJ2-6 | TRBV7-6 | ATETTAGANVLT
TRBD1 | TRBJ1-4 | TRBV2 | ASTGTENEKLF
TRBD2 | TRBJ2-1 | TRBV30 | AYGLAGGNEQF
NA | TRBJ1-2 | TRBV4-2 | ASSQDRDYGYT
NA | TRBJ2-7 | TRBV5-4 | ASRRGGDAYEQY
NA | TRBJ1-2 | TRBV7-2 | ASSLRRDYGYT
TRBD2 | TRBJ2-7 | TRBV28 | AGGLARLRVEQY
NA | TRBJ1-6 | TRBV11-2 | ASSLAHSMSSYNSPLH
TRBD2 | TRBJ2-7 | TRBV5-6 | ASSRAGAYEQY
NA | TRBJ2-2 | TRBV6-5 | ASKGTINTGELF
TRBD1 | TRBJ1-4 | TRBV2 | ASSDPGTGTEKLF
TRBD2 | TRBJ2-1 | TRBV2 | ASSTGLAVYNEQF
TRBD1 | TRBJ1-6 | TRBV16 | ASSQFYGQGDNSPLH
NA | TRBJ2-3 | TRBV5-1 | ASSLSPPAGAEDTQY
TRBD2 | TRBJ2-7 | TRBV4-3 | ASSQSPGTSYYEQY
NA | TRBJ2-3 | TRBV5-1 | ASSVQGRADTQY
TRBD1 | TRBJ1-6 | TRBV6-5 | ASSYSGQGNSPLH
NA | TRBJ1-2 | TRBV21-1 | AFVADYGYT
NA | TRBJ2-7 | TRBV21-1 | ASSKNPHIAGENEQY
TRBD2 | TRBJ2-5 | TRBV5-8 | ASRAASGQETQY
NA | TRBJ2-5 | TRBV7-3 | ASSLWDRRGTQY
NA | TRBJ1-5 | TRBV19 | ATRTTFNQPQH
NA | TRBJ1-4 | TRBV6-6 | AIGPGGTNEKLF
TRBD1 | TRBJ1-1 | TRBV28 | ASSLLRGSVQAF
NA | TRBJ2-5 | TRBV10-3 | AISERVQETQY
TRBD1 | TRBJ2-7 | TRBV7-2 | ASSLNGQGREQY
TRBD2 | TRBJ2-1 | TRBV7-6 | ASSFNGGAFSYNEQF
NA | TRBJ1-4 | TRBV28 | ASDSNNEKLF
TRBD2 | TRBJ2-3 | TRBV11-2 | ASSPAGGWAGGLTDTQY
NA | TRBJ2-5 | TRBV11-2 | ASSPDFQETQY
TRBD2 | TRBJ2-3 | TRBV11-3 | ASSPRAGVGTDTQY
TRBD1 | TRBJ2-5 | TRBV7-6 | ASRGQQETQY
NA | TRBJ2-6 | TRBV5-4 | ASSLTSTGSGANVLT
TRBD1 | TRBJ1-4 | TRBV7-9 | ASSPGGTNEKLF
TRBD1 | TRBJ2-3 | TRBV5-1 | ASSITQGAGTDTQY
NA | TRBJ1-5 | TRBV18 | ASSHPDSPQH
TRBD1 | TRBJ2-5 | TRBV6-1 | ASLVTGGRETQY
NA | TRBJ1-6 | TRBV19 | ATKAPGEWTPLH
NA | TRBJ2-7 | TRBV21-1 | ASSVRTSGSIYEQY
TRBD1 | TRBJ1-6 | TRBV7-2 | ASSLVGQGNSPLH
NA | TRBJ1-2 | TRBV29-1 | SVSSGGQPDYGYT
NA | TRBJ1-3 | TRBV19 | ASSVNSGNTIY